A selection of T cell receptor beta chains follows, all from one sample in a study of cytotoxic CD8 clonotypes in ibrutinib-treated CLL. TCRdb's copy holds only in-frame clones and misses some; the assay was immunoSEQ multiplex PCR. The repertoire has over 150,000 clones, over 65% of them found once; the top ten carry about 2.1%. Material: PBMCs, obtained after 12 months of ibrutinib treatment. These receptors all stem from a human donor with chronic lymphocytic leukemia. The CDR3 runs from the conserved cysteine through the conserved F or W. The order of the fields is V gene, D gene, J gene, clone size, CDR3 protein, CDR3 DNA. D genes are given only for firm matches. Clone size, where shown, is once, few, many, or a class for clones that have expanded.

>TRBV6-5|TRBD1|TRBJ2-7|.
CASSLGQGASGYEQYF
TGTGCCAGCAGTTTGGGACAGGGGGCTTCAGGCTACGAGCAGTACTTC
>TRBV7-8|TRBD1|TRBJ2-5|few
CASSPGTGIETQYF
TGTGCCAGCAGCCCCGGGACAGGAATAGAGACCCAGTACTTC
>TRBV7-2|.|TRBJ2-2|.
CASSLALQNTGELFF
TGTGCCAGCAGCTTAGCCTTACAAAACACCGGGGAGCTGTTTTTT
>TRBV7-6|.|TRBJ2-7|.
CASSPTVTYEQYF
TGTGCCAGCAGCCCGACAGTTACCTACGAGCAGTACTTC
>TRBV28|.|TRBJ2-5|.
CASSGPGHRTQYF
TGTGCCAGCTCGGGGCCGGGGCACCGGACCCAGTACTTC
>TRBV5-4|.|TRBJ2-2|.
CASTAGQTGELFF
TGTGCCAGCACCGCGGGCCAAACCGGGGAGCTGTTTTTT
>TRBV7-2|.|TRBJ1-4|.
CASSFGSFEKLFF
TGTGCCAGCAGCTTTGGCAGTTTTGAAAAACTGTTTTTT
>TRBV7-2|.|TRBJ2-7|.
CASSLESGYEQYF
TGTGCCAGCAGCTTAGAATCAGGCTACGAGCAGTACTTC
>TRBV11-2|.|TRBJ2-2|.
CASSLRGNTGELFF
TGTGCCAGCAGCTTACGCGGGAACACCGGGGAGCTGTTTTTT
>TRBV18|.|TRBJ2-5|.
CASSPIRPPQETQYF
TGTGCCAGCTCACCGATTAGACCTCCCCAAGAGACCCAGTACTTC